This T cell receptor beta chain was identified in a study of blood T cells in healthy people across ages. At the level of the study: About one barcoded TCR beta cDNA was captured per two T cells. The study's findings and limits: Diversity of TCR beta per million T cells declined in a roughly linear way with age.

Concerning this clonotype: Its antigen is undetermined.

Each donor's blood draw was 7.5 to 10 milliliters of peripheral blood. A second PCR, run for roughly 7 to 12 cycles, used a sample-barcoded 5' primer plus a J-beta primer mix. Every sample produced at least 2.5 million CDR3-containing paired-end reads. Using its own MiXCR run on the 5' RACE reads, TCRdb lists one record per CDR3 protein. The profile covers roughly 1,300,000 distinct CDR3 sequences, with 59% appearing a single time and roughly 7% taken by the ten largest. This CDR3 is 13 amino acids long. V was clipped by 6 bases and J by 8 bases, with 19 bases between them. Germline V gene lookup returns CDR1 DFQATT and CDR2 SNEGSKA (reference sequence).

J is TRBJ1-2 and V is TRBV20-1, with a tentative D call TRBD1 (5 bases). The sample taken for sequencing was blood. The receptor's source is a man aged 18 to 30 in good health. Here the CDR3 DNA reads TGCAGTGCGAATTGGGACTCCTTGGGGGGCTACACCTTC. It is translated as CSANWDSLGGYTF.